This TCR beta chain was sequenced in a study of blood T cell repertoires in COVID-19. Study at large: Samples came from the United States, Italy and Spain, spanning acute and convalescent COVID-19. PBMCs, B-cell-depleted T cells, or T cells provided the cDNA or gDNA that made up the material.

Germline CDR1 reads LNHDA; CDR2 reads SQIVND (reference sequence). V lost 7 bases, J lost 4 bases, and 8 bases stayed unmatched. This CDR3 region has 15 residues. In the original analysis: Counts of nucleated cells, estimated from reference gene primer amplification, were obtained. Clones were sequenced by immunoSEQ multiplex PCR, and TCRdb holds only the in-frame ones, with some missing. The DNA gave D and trimming, while V, J and clone size come from that table. The top ten hold 1.6% of the sample, which has 110,000 to 150,000 clones, over 75% seen once. The receptor was isolated from a human donor in a cohort sampled during active COVID-19. The source material was peripheral blood. This chain connects TRBV19 to TRBJ2-5; 11 nucleotides align to TRBD1. CDR3 sequence reads: CASTRGQGVPETQYF. The CDR3 nucleotides are TGTGCCAGTACTAGGGGACAGGGGGTTCCAGAGACCCAGTACTTC.